One and the same sample provided the 4 T cell receptor beta chains below, sequenced in a study of a mutant IDH1 vaccine in newly diagnosed glioma. Antigens of these TCRs are unknown. The method was immunoSEQ multiplex PCR; TCRdb's version includes in-frame clones alone and lacks a portion of them. This table holds 37,000 or so clones, about 80% found once. The time point is: week 5, during vaccination. Vaccine doses each comprised 300 ug of mutant IDH1 20-mer peptide, with topical imiquimod. Sequenced material: PBMCs, taken from a glioma patient whose treatment included an IDH1 peptide vaccine. The receptor set was obtained from a man aged 30 to 45 with glioma.

J is TRBJ2-5 and V is TRBV2; D perhaps matches TRBD1 (7 bases). V was shortened by 8 bases and J by 3 bases, with 13 bases between the two germline ends. Germline V gene sequence: CDR1 SNHLY, CDR2 FYNNEI. The CDR3 spans 13 residues. The CDR3 nucleotides are TGTGCCAGCCCGTCCAGGGGGGAAGAGACCCAGTACTTC. It codes for CASPSRGEETQYF. The entire variable domain, with the rest obtained from reference TRBV2 and TRBJ2-5, is as follows: EPEVTQTPSHQVTQMGQEVILRCVPISNHLYFYWYRQILGQKVEFLVSFYNNEISEKSEIFDDQFSVERPDGSNFTLKIRSTKLEDSAMYFCASPSRGEETQYFGPGTRLLVL.

This clone appeared a single time. The chain joins TRBV6-5 to TRBJ2-1; 10 bases map to TRBD2. CDR3 length: 15 residues. Germline V CDR1 and CDR2: MNHEY, SVGAGI. V was pared by 7 bases and J by 7 bases, with 10 bases of the junction left unmatched. CDR3 sequence: CASKGLAGALNEQFF. The CDR3 coding sequence is TGTGCCAGCAAAGGTCTAGCGGGGGCTCTGAATGAGCAGTTCTTC.

CDR3 in DNA: TGCGCCAGCAGCTTGGCCAACACTAGCGGGATATACAATGAGCAGTTCTTC. Translated, it gives CASSLANTSGIYNEQFF. V and J are TRBV5-1 and TRBJ2-1; TRBD2 matches 10 bases. The V gene's germline CDR1 is SGHRS and CDR2 YFSETQ. The J segment lost 4 bases and the V segment lost 0 bases, leaving 7 bases of the junction unmatched. The CDR3 is made up of 17 amino acids.

This clone was seen a single time. V is TRBV2 and J is TRBJ2-2; TRBD1 matches at 8 bases. The germline gives CDR1 SNHLY, CDR2 FYNNEI. The CDR3 consists of 15 residues. J was trimmed by 0 bases and V by 6 bases; bases with no gene match: 3. The CDR3 bases are TGTGCCAGCAGGGGACAGGCGACGAACACCGGGGAGCTGTTTTTT. Amino acids: CASRGQATNTGELFF.